These 2 T cell receptor beta chains were all obtained from the same sample, sequenced in a study of blood T cell repertoires in COVID-19. TCRdb's table, derived via immunoSEQ multiplex PCR, lists solely in-frame clones and lacks some. Of 200,000 to 300,000 clones in the sample, around 86% were seen once. Sample: peripheral blood. The receptors were gathered from a man aged 25-45 years who had recovered from COVID-19.

This clone was seen a single time. This chain links TRBV4-2 with TRBJ1-1; tentatively, D is TRBD1 (5 bases). The germline CDR1 and CDR2 sequences are LGHNA and YNFKEQ. This CDR3 comprises 15 residues. V was pared by 0 bases and J by 4 bases, with 12 bases between. In DNA, the CDR3 is TGTGCCAGCAGCCAAGAGGGGGGTTTGGGCACTGAAGCTTTCTTT. This translates into CASSQEGGLGTEAFF.

V is TRBV27 and J is TRBJ1-2, with 12 bases aligning to TRBD1. CDR3 length: 18 residues. Germline V gene sequence: CDR1 MNHEY, CDR2 SMNVEV (reference sequence). V lost 6 bases, J lost 7 bases, and 18 bases stayed unmatched. The CDR3 nucleotides are TGTGCCAGCAGATCCCCCCGGGACAGGGGGCCGATGAGCGCTGGCTACACCTTC. Its protein product is CASRSPRDRGPMSAGYTF.